This is a list of T cell receptor beta chains from one sample in a study of blood T cell repertoires in COVID-19. Using immunoSEQ multiplex PCR, the repertoire was profiled, and TCRdb retains in-frame clones only, with some absent. The data contain 120,000 or so clones, about 80% of them seen just once; the ten biggest clones take up approximately 10%. Sample: peripheral blood. The receptors here all came from a man aged 60 to 75 with acute or convalescent COVID-19. The CDR3 runs from the conserved cysteine through the conserved F or W. The order of the fields is V gene, clone size, J gene, CDR3 protein. The size field is filled for only some rows; it gives once, few, many or a size class.

v_call: TRBV4-1; clone_size: -; j_call: TRBJ1-2; cdr3_aa: CASSQPTRGGYGYTF
v_call: TRBV7-8; clone_size: many; j_call: TRBJ2-2; cdr3_aa: CASSPPLRERTGELFF
v_call: TRBV24-1; clone_size: -; j_call: TRBJ1-5; cdr3_aa: CATSDGGAGQPQHF
v_call: TRBV27; clone_size: -; j_call: TRBJ2-1; cdr3_aa: CASTRGGPIYNEQFF
v_call: TRBV9; clone_size: -; j_call: TRBJ1-1; cdr3_aa: CASSVSTGTTEAFF
v_call: TRBV6-1; clone_size: -; j_call: TRBJ1-2; cdr3_aa: CASSEWGRLNYGYTF
v_call: TRBV6-5; clone_size: -; j_call: TRBJ2-7; cdr3_aa: CATRRGGSAGYEQYF
v_call: TRBV10-3; clone_size: -; j_call: TRBJ2-1; cdr3_aa: CAIGGWTPGDEQFF
v_call: TRBV7-9; clone_size: -; j_call: TRBJ2-1; cdr3_aa: CASSLGTADNEQFF
v_call: TRBV20-1; clone_size: -; j_call: TRBJ1-2; cdr3_aa: CSARGREGYTF
v_call: TRBV9; clone_size: -; j_call: TRBJ2-7; cdr3_aa: CASSAGGPADQQYF
v_call: TRBV27; clone_size: -; j_call: TRBJ2-1; cdr3_aa: CASSLEAGERLYNEQFF
v_call: TRBV27; clone_size: -; j_call: TRBJ1-1; cdr3_aa: CASSSQGSTEAFF
v_call: TRBV5-1; clone_size: -; j_call: TRBJ2-1; cdr3_aa: CASSPPGVAGGVTYNEQFF
v_call: TRBV7-9; clone_size: -; j_call: TRBJ2-1; cdr3_aa: CASSPRQGRPQNNEQFF